The present entry profiles one T cell receptor beta chain with its context. What it recognizes is unknown. The data were taken from a study of shared clonotypes between healthy human individuals. Regarding the study as a whole: Generally, naive subsets came out with larger estimated richness than memory subsets. Some naive CD4 clonotypes, roughly 5%, turned up in common across a few donors.

Profiling relied on immunoSEQ multiplex PCR, and the TCRdb table lists in-frame clones only, not all of them. The data contain approximately 2.1 million clones, 90% to 95% of them singletons. This CDR3 spans 13 amino acids. V lost 4 bases, J lost 8 bases, and 14 bases lay in between. The V gene's germline CDR1 is SGHDN and CDR2 FVKESK. Those who donated, Caucasian adults without exception, all lived in Nashville, Tennessee. The sequence came from a man aged 18 to 35 in good health. Some clones in this sample may be carry-over from other donors' samples. Sequenced input: naive CD4+ T cells from PBMCs. Indicated subset: CD45RA+ positively selected. This chain links TRBV14 with TRBJ1-1; D is uncertain. CDR3 sequence reads: CASSRGYAEEAFF. The CDR3 nucleotides read TGTGCCAGCAGCCGCGGATATGCCGAAGAAGCTTTCTTT.